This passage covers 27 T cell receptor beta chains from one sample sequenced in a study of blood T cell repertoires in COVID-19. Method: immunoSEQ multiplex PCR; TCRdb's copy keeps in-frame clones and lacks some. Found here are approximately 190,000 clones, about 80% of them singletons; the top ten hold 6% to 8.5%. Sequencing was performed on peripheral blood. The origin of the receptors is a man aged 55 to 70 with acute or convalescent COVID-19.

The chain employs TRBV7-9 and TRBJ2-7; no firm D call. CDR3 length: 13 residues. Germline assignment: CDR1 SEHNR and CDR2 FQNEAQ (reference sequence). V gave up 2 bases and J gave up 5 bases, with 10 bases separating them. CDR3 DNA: TGTGCCAGCAGCTTAATCCCTATAAACGAGCAGTACTTC. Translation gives CASSLIPINEQYF. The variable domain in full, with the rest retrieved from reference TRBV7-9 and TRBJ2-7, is DTGVSQNPRHKITKRGQNVTFRCDPISEHNRLYWYRQTLGQGPEFLTYFQNEAQLEKSRLLSDRFSAERPKGSFSTLEIQRTEQGDSAMYLCASSLIPINEQYFGPGTRLTVT.

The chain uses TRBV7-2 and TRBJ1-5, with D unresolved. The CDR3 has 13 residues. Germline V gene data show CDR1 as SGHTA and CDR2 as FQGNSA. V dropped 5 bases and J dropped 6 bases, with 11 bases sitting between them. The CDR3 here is CASSPHPGQPQHF. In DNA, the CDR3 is TGTGCCAGCAGCCCGCACCCGGGTCAGCCCCAGCATTTT.

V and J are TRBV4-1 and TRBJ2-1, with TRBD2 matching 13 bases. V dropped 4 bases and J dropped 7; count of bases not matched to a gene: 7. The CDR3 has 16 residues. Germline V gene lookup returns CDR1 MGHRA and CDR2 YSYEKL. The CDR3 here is CASSPWTSGSGNEQFF. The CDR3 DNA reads TGCGCCAGCAGCCCGTGGACTAGCGGGAGTGGAAATGAGCAGTTCTTC.

The CDR3 is CASSVDRTEAFF. The CDR3 coding sequence is TGTGCCAGCAGCGTCGACAGGACTGAAGCTTTCTTT. The chain is built from TRBV7-9 and TRBJ1-1, with TRBD1 as a possible D gene (6 bases). This CDR3 has 12 amino acids. Germline CDR1 and CDR2: SEHNR and FQNEAQ (reference sequence). Trimming took off 5 bases at V and 5 bases at J, with 9 bases between the two ends.

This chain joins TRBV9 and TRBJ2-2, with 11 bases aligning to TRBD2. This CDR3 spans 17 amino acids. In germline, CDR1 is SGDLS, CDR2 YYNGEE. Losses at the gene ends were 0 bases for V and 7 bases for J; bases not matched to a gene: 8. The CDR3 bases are TGTGCCAGCAGCGTAGGACTAGCGGGATGGGAGGACGGGGAGCTGTTTTTT. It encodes CASSVGLAGWEDGELFF. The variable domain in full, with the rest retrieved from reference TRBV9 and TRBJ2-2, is DSGVTQTPKHLITATGQRVTLRCSPRSGDLSVYWYQQSLDQGLQFLIQYYNGEERAKGNILERFSAQQFPDLHSELNLSSLELGDSALYFCASSVGLAGWEDGELFFGEGSRLTVL.

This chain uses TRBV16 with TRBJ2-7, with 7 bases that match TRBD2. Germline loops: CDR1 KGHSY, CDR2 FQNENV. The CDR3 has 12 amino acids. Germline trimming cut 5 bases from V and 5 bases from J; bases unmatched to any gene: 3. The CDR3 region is CASSVTSHEQYF. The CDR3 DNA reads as TGTGCCAGCAGCGTGACTAGCCACGAGCAGTACTTC. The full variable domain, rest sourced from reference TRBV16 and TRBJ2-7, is GEEVAQTPKHLVRGEGQKAKLYCAPIKGHSYVFWYQQVLKNEFKFLISFQNENVFDETGMPKERFSAKCLPNSPCSLEIQATKLEDSAVYFCASSVTSHEQYFGPGTRLTVT.

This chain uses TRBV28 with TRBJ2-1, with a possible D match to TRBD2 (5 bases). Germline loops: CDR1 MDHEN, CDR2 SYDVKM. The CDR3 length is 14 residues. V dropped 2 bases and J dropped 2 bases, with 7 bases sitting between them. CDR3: CASSLAGAYNEQFF. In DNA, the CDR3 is TGTGCCAGCAGTTTAGCGGGCGCCTACAATGAGCAGTTCTTC.

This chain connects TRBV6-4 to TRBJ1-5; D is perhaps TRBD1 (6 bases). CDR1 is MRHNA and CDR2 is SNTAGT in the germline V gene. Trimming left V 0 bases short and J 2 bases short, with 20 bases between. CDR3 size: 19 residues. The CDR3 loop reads CASSDSRPGGPDGNQPQHF. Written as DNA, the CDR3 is TGTGCCAGCAGTGACTCCCGTCCGGGGGGGCCGGACGGCAATCAGCCCCAGCATTTT.

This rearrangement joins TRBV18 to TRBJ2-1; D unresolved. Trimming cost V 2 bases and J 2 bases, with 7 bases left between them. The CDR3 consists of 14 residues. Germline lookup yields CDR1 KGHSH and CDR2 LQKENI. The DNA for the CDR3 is TGTGCCAGCTCACCATCCCAAACCTACAATGAGCAGTTCTTC. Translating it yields CASSPSQTYNEQFF.

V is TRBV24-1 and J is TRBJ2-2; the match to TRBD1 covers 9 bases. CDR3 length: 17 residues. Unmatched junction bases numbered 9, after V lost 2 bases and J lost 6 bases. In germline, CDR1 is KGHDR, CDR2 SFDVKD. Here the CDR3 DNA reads TGTGCCACCAGTGATTCGAGTACAGGGGGCGCGGCCGGGGAGCTGTTTTTT. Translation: CATSDSSTGGAAGELFF.

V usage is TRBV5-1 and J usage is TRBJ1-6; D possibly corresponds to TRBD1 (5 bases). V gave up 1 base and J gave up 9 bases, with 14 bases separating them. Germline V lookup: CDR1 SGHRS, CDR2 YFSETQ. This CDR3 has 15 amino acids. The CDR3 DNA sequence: TGCGCCAGCAGCTTGCCGGGCGGGACTAGTTCACCCCTCCACTTT. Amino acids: CASSLPGGTSSPLHF.

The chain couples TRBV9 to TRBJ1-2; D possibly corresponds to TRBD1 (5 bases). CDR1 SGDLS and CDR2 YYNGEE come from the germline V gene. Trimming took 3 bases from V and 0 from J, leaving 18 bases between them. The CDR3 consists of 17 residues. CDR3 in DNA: TGTGCCAGCAGCGAGCCCGTAGCGGACAAACCTAACTATGGCTACACCTTC. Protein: CASSEPVADKPNYGYTF.

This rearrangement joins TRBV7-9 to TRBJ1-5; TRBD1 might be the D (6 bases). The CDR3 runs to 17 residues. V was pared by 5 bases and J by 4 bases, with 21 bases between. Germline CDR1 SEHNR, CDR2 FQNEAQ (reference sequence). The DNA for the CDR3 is TGTGCCAGCAGCCCGAGTGGGGGCGACTTCGGGAATCAGCCCCAGCATTTT. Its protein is CASSPSGGDFGNQPQHF.

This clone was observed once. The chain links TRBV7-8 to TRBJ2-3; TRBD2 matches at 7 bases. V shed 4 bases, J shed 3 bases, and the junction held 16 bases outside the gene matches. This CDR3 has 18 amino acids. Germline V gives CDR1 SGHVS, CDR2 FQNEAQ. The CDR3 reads CASSSSPRAGSQTDTQYF. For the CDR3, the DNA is TGTGCCAGCAGCTCCTCCCCTCGAGCGGGGAGTCAGACAGATACGCAGTATTTT. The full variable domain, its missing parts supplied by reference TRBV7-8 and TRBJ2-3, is GAGVSQSPRYKVAKRGQDVALRCDPISGHVSLFWYQQALGQGPEFLTYFQNEAQLDKSGLPSDRFFAERPEGSVSTLKIQRTQQEDSAVYLCASSSSPRAGSQTDTQYFGPGTRLTVL.

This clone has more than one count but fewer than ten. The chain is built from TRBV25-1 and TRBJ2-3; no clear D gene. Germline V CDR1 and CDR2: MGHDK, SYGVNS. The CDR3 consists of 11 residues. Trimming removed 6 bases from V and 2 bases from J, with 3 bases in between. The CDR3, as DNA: TGTGCCAGCAGCAACACAGATACGCAGTATTTT. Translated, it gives CASSNTDTQYF.

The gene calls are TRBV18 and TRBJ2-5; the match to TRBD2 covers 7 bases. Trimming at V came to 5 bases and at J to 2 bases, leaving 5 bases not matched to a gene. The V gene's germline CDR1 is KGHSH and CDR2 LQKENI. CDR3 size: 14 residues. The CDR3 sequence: CASSTSGVQETQYF. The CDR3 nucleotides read TGTGCCAGCTCAACCAGCGGGGTTCAAGAGACCCAGTACTTC.

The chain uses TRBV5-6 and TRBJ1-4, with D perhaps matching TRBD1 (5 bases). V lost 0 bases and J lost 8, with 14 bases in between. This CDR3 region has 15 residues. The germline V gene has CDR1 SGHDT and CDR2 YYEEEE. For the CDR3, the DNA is TGTGCCAGCAGCTTGGACGGGGGAACCGGAGAAAAACTGTTTTTT. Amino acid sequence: CASSLDGGTGEKLFF.

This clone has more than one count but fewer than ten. The CDR3 nucleotides read TGTGCCAGCAGCGTGGGGACTAGCGGGAGGTGGCAGTACTTC. It codes for CASSVGTSGRWQYF. V usage is TRBV9 and J usage is TRBJ2-7; 15 bases match TRBD2. V dropped 2 bases and J dropped 9; count of bases not matched to a gene: 3. The CDR3 covers 14 residues. Germline CDR1 and CDR2: SGDLS and YYNGEE. Full variable domain (missing parts from reference TRBV9 and TRBJ2-7): DSGVTQTPKHLITATGQRVTLRCSPRSGDLSVYWYQQSLDQGLQFLIQYYNGEERAKGNILERFSAQQFPDLHSELNLSSLELGDSALYFCASSVGTSGRWQYFGPGTRLTVT.

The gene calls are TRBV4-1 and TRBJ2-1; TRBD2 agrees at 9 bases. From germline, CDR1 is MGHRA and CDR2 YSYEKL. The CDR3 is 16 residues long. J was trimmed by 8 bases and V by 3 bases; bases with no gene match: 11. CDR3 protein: CASSQPTSGRDHEQFF. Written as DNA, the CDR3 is TGCGCCAGCAGCCAGCCGACTAGCGGCCGGGACCATGAGCAGTTCTTC.

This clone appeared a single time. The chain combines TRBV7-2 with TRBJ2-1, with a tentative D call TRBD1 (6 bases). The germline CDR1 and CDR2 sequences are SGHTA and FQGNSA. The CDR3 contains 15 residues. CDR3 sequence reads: CATLARGLTYNEQFF. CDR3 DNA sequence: TGTGCAACCCTGGCCAGGGGCCTCACTTACAATGAGCAGTTCTTC. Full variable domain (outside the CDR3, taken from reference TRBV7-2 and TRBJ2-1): GAGVSQSPSNKVTEKGKDVELRCDPISGHTALYWYRQSLGQGLEFLIYFQGNSAPDKSGLPSDRFSAERTGGSVSTLTIQRTQQEDSAVYLCATLARGLTYNEQFFGPGTRLTVL.

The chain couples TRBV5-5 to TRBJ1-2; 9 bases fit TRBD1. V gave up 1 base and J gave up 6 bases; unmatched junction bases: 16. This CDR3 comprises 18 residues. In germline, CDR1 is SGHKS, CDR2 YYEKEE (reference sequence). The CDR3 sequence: CASSLIFGYAGTGNGYTF. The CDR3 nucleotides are TGTGCCAGCAGCTTGATTTTCGGGTACGCCGGGACAGGGAATGGCTACACCTTC.

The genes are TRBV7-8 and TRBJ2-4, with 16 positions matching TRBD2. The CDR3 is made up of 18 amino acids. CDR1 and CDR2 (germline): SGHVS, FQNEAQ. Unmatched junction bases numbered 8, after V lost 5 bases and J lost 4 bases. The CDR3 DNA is TGTGCCAGCAGCGAGGGACTAGCGGGAGGGCATCGAAAAAACATTCAGTACTTC. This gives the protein CASSEGLAGGHRKNIQYF.

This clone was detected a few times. This CDR3 is CASSLLVGKFF. The CDR3 DNA reads TGTGCCAGCAGTCTTCTAGTCGGGAAGTTCTTC. This chain joins TRBV2 and TRBJ2-1; possible D gene TRBD2, 5 bases. The CDR3 sequence is 11 residues long. V shed 5 bases and J shed 14 bases, with 13 bases lying between them. Germline CDR1 reads SNHLY; CDR2 reads FYNNEI.

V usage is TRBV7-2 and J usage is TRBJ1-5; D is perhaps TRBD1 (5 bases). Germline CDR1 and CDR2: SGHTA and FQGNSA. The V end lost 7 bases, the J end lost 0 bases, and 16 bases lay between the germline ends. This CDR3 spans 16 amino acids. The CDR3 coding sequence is TGTGCCAGCACCCGGGCTCGGGGGTATAGCAATCAGCCCCAGCATTTT. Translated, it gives CASTRARGYSNQPQHF.

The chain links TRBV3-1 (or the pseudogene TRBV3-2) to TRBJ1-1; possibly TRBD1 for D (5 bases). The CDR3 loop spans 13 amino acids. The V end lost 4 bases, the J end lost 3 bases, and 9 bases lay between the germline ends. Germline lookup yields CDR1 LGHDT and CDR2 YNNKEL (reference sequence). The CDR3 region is CASSRIGDTEAFF. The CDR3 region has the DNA TGTGCCAGCAGCCGAATAGGGGACACTGAAGCTTTCTTT.

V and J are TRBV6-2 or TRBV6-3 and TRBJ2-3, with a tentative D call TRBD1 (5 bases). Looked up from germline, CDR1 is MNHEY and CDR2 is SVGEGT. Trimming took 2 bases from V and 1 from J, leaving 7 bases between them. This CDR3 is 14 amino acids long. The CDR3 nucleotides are TGTGCCAGCAGTTACATCAGGGGCACAGATACGCAGTATTTT. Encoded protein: CASSYIRGTDTQYF.

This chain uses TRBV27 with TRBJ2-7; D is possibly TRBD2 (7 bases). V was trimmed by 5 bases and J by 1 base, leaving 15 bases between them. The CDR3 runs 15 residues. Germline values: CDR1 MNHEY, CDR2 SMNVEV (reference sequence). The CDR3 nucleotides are TGTGCCAGCAGTATCAGAAGGGGGGGGTCCTACGAGCAGTACTTC. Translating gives CASSIRRGGSYEQYF.